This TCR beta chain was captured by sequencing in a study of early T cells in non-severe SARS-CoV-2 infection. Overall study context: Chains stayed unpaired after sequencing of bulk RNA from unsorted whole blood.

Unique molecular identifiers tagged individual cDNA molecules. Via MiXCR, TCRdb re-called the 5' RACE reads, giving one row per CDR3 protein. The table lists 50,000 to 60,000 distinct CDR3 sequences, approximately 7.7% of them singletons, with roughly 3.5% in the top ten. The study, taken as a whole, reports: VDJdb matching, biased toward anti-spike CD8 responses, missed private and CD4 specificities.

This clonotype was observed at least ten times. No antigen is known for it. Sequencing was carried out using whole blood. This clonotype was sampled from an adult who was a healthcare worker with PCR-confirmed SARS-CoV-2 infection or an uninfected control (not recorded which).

CDR3 residues: CATSDPRGGSGDTQYF. CDR3 sequence (DNA): TGTGCCACCAGTGACCCCAGGGGCGGGAGTGGAGATACGCAGTATTTT. The chain carries TRBV24-1 and TRBJ2-3; TRBD2 might be the D (7 bases). The CDR3 is 16 amino acids. Trimming pared 4 bases from V and 5 bases from J, leaving 18 bases between. Germline CDR1 and CDR2: KGHDR and SFDVKD.